The clone carrying this T cell receptor beta chain has just a few counts. Its antigen is unidentified. This CDR3 is built from 14 residues. Trimming removed 6 bases at V and 1 base at J, with 14 bases between. In germline, CDR1 is DFQATT, CDR2 SNEGSKA (reference sequence). The data derive from a study of post-analysis software for immune sequencing data. Notes on the study in general: A handful of TRBV segments, including TRBV5-6, TRBV5-1 and TRBV20-1, were more frequent in patients than controls. Multiple sclerosis patients showed significantly lower normalized Chao1 diversity than controls did.

Unique molecular identifiers featured in each of the TCR beta cDNA libraries. The T cell input of roughly 0.9 to 10 million gave roughly 500,000 cDNA molecules. TCRdb used MiXCR to reprocess the PCR reads, holding one entry per CDR3 protein. The data show about 820,000 distinct CDR3 sequences, approximately 53% seen once. The clonotype was recovered from a girl between 5 and 17 years old with multiple sclerosis. The J gene is TRBJ2-3, the V gene TRBV20-1; D ambiguous. Sequences were obtained from blood. CDR3 nucleotide sequence: TGCAGTGCGGTGACCGCCCGGGGCACAGATACGCAGTATTTT. Translating gives CSAVTARGTDTQYF.